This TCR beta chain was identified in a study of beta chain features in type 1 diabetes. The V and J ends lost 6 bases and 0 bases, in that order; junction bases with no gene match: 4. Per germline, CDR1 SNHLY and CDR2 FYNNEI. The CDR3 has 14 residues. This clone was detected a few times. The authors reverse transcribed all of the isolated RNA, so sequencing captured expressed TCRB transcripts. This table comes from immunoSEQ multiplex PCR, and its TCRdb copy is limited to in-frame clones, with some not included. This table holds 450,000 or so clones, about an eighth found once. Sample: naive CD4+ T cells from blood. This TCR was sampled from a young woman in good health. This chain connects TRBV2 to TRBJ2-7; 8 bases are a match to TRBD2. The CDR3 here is CASRTSVSSYEQYV. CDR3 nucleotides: TGTGCCAGCAGGACTAGCGTCAGCTCCTACGAGCAGTACGTC.